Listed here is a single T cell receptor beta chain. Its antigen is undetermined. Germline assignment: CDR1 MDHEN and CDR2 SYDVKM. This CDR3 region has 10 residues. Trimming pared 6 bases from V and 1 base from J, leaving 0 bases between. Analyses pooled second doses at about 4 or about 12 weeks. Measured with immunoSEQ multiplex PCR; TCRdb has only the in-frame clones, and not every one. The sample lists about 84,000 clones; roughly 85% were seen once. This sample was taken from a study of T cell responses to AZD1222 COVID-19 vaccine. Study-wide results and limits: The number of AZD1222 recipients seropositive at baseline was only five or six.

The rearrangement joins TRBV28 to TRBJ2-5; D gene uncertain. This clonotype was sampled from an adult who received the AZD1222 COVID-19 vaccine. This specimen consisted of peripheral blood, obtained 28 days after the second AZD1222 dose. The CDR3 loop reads CASSQETQYF. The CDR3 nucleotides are TGTGCCAGCAGCCAAGAGACCCAGTACTTC.